This section outlines one TCR beta chain sequence together with its context. Using approximately 200 ng DNA, some 30,000 T cell genomes, the sorted-subset replicate PCRs were run. The table came from immunoSEQ multiplex PCR; TCRdb's copy has only in-frame clones and leaves some out. In the table there are millions of clones, roughly 94% of which are singletons. It was CD45RO-negative cells, positively selected for CCR7, that made up naive CD8 cells, with terminally differentiated effector memory CD45RA+ cells excluded. Germline V gives CDR1 SEHNR, CDR2 FQNEAQ (reference sequence). The CDR3 loop spans 14 amino acids. The V end was cut by 5 bases, the J end by 6 bases, with 13 bases between. These data belong to a study of shared clonotypes between healthy human individuals. On the study more broadly: For every donor, three CD4 naive, three CD4 memory, two CD8 naive and one CD8 memory plates were used.

The sequence was collected from a man between 18 and 29 years old in good health. Sequencing input: naive CD8+ T cells sorted from blood. The V gene is TRBV7-9, the J gene TRBJ1-4; D uncertain. This CDR3 is CASSPRPPHEKLFF. The CDR3 bases are TGTGCCAGCAGCCCCAGACCGCCTCATGAAAAACTGTTTTTT.